These 25 T cell receptor beta chains were all obtained from the same sample, sequenced in a study of blood T cell repertoires in COVID-19. Sequencing was performed with immunoSEQ multiplex PCR; in TCRdb, only in-frame clones are kept and a portion is missing. This sample has 410,000 or so clones; over 75% occur once, and the top ten carry about 1.6%. Sequencing was done on a sample of peripheral blood. The receptors were sampled from a woman in her thirties or forties with COVID-19, enrolled during active disease.

The gene calls are TRBV4-3 and TRBJ1-5, with unresolved D. From germline, CDR1 is LGHNA and CDR2 YSLEER. V was pared by 0 bases and J by 5 bases, with 14 bases between. This CDR3 is built from 16 residues. The CDR3 region is CASSQDRGRVHQPQHF. The CDR3 DNA follows: TGCGCCAGCAGCCAAGATAGAGGTCGGGTTCATCAGCCCCAGCATTTT.

V and J are TRBV28 and TRBJ1-2; D may be TRBD1 (6 bases). The CDR3 totals 14 residues. In germline, CDR1 is MDHEN, CDR2 SYDVKM. The ends were cut back, 2 bases at V and 8 bases at J, with 15 bases in the middle. The CDR3: CASSLRDIIGGYTF. In DNA form, the CDR3 reads TGTGCCAGCAGTTTACGGGACATCATAGGGGGCTACACCTTC.

The V call is TRBV4-3, the J call TRBJ2-7, with 7 bases that match TRBD2. Germline CDR1 and CDR2: LGHNA and YSLEER. The CDR3 length is 17 residues. The V and J ends lost 1 base and 4 bases, in that order; junction bases with no gene match: 13. The CDR3 DNA sequence: TGCGCCAGCAGCCAAGGGCTTCGGGAGGCTAAACCTTACGAGCAGTACTTC. Encoded protein: CASSQGLREAKPYEQYF.

V usage is TRBV5-4 and J usage is TRBJ1-3; D may be TRBD1 (5 bases). This CDR3 spans 15 amino acids. The germline CDR1 and CDR2 sequences are SGHNT and YYREEE (reference sequence). V was cut by 4 bases and J by 9 bases, with 20 bases left in between. The CDR3 DNA is TGTGCCAGCAGCAGCGCGACAGCGACGCCGGGCACCATATATTTT. Protein: CASSSATATPGTIYF. Using reference TRBV5-4 and TRBJ1-3 for the parts outside the CDR3, the full variable domain is ETGVTQSPTHLIKTRGQQVTLRCSSQSGHNTVSWYQQALGQGPQFIFQYYREEENGRGNFPPRFSGLQFPNYSSELNVNALELDDSALYLCASSSATATPGTIYFGEGSWLTVV.

The genes are TRBV11-2 and TRBJ1-3, with 10 bases identical to TRBD1. J was trimmed by 5 bases and V by 1 base; bases with no gene match: 2. The CDR3 is 15 amino acids. The germline gives CDR1 SGHAT, CDR2 FQNNGV. DNA for the CDR3: TGTGCCAGCAGCTTAGGACAGGGGGCAAGAAACACCATATATTTT. It translates to CASSLGQGARNTIYF.

The chain is built from TRBV5-4 and TRBJ1-2, with a tentative D call TRBD1 (6 bases). The CDR3 contains 14 residues. Trimming removed 0 bases from V and 6 bases from J, with 12 bases in between. The germline V gene encodes CDR1 SGHNT and CDR2 YYREEE (reference sequence). The DNA for the CDR3 is TGTGCCAGCAGCTTGGGACAGGCTTTAGATGGCTACACCTTC. Its protein is CASSLGQALDGYTF.

CDR3 residues: CASSQDPQDSYNEQFF. The CDR3, as DNA: TGTGCCAGCAGCCAAGACCCCCAGGACAGTTACAATGAGCAGTTCTTC. The V gene is TRBV3-1 (or the pseudogene TRBV3-2), the J gene TRBJ2-1, with D perhaps matching TRBD1 (6 bases). Germline V lookup: CDR1 LGHDT, CDR2 YNNKEL (reference sequence). The CDR3 has 16 amino acids. V was clipped by 0 bases and J by 4 bases, with 13 bases between them.

The chain is built from TRBV7-9 and TRBJ2-3, with D possibly TRBD2 on 6 matching bases. The V gene's germline CDR1 is SEHNR and CDR2 FQNEAQ (reference sequence). V shed 6 bases and J shed 0 bases, with 13 bases lying between them. The CDR3 sequence is 15 residues long. CDR3 coding DNA: TGTGCCAGCAGACCGGTTGGGGGGAGCACAGATACGCAGTATTTT. Protein product: CASRPVGGSTDTQYF.

The J gene is TRBJ1-6, the V gene TRBV19; D gene uncertain. With 3 bases removed from V and 0 bases from J, the gap between germline ends came to 6 bases. Germline V gives CDR1 LNHDA, CDR2 SQIVND (reference sequence). This CDR3 has 15 amino acids. The CDR3 here is CASSIGSSYNSPLHF. CDR3 coding DNA: TGTGCCAGTAGTATTGGTAGCTCCTATAATTCACCCCTCCACTTT.

This chain links TRBV7-2 with TRBJ1-1; TRBD1 agrees at 7 bases. CDR1 SGHTA and CDR2 FQGNSA come from the germline V gene. There are 14 residues in the CDR3. Germline trimming cut 5 bases from V and 4 bases from J; bases unmatched to any gene: 7. This chain's CDR3 is CASSAGQLGTEAFF. CDR3 DNA: TGTGCCAGCAGCGCGGGACAGCTAGGCACTGAAGCTTTCTTT.

The rearrangement links TRBV7-3 to TRBJ2-7; TRBD2 matches 9 bases. This CDR3 region has 16 residues. Germline-derived CDR1 and CDR2 are SGHTA and FQGTGA. The V gene end was trimmed by 5 bases and the J gene end by 3 bases; junction bases not matched to a gene: 11. CDR3 DNA: TGTGCCAGCAGCCCTCACCAGCTAGCGGGACTCTACGAGCAGTACTTC. It codes for CASSPHQLAGLYEQYF.

The chain carries TRBV28 and TRBJ1-1; weak D call: TRBD1 (6 bases). Trimming shortened V by 6 bases and J by 1 base, and 12 bases separated the two germline ends. The germline CDR1 and CDR2 sequences are MDHEN and SYDVKM. The CDR3 sequence is 14 residues long. CDR3 DNA sequence: TGTGCCAGCAGGTCACCGGGACAGAACACTGAAGCTTTCTTT. Translated: CASRSPGQNTEAFF.

J is TRBJ1-4 and V is TRBV5-4, with 8 positions matching TRBD1. The CDR3 consists of 15 residues. J gave up 5 bases and V 2 bases, and 5 bases lay outside the gene matches. Germline V gene lookup returns CDR1 SGHNT and CDR2 YYREEE (reference sequence). CDR3 bases: TGTGCCAGCAGCTTTGGACAGGGCAAAAATGAAAAACTGTTTTTT. It yields the protein CASSFGQGKNEKLFF.

This chain connects TRBV11-2 to TRBJ1-4; D gene ambiguous. V dropped 1 base and J dropped 8 bases, with 8 bases sitting between them. Germline loops: CDR1 SGHAT, CDR2 FQNNGV. CDR3 size: 13 residues. The CDR3 spells CASSLVISEKLFF. In nucleotides, the CDR3 is TGTGCCAGCAGCTTAGTAATTTCGGAAAAACTGTTTTTT. Combining the CDR3 with reference TRBV11-2 and TRBJ1-4 gives the whole variable domain EAGVAQSPRYKIIEKRQSVAFWCNPISGHATLYWYQQILGQGPKLLIQFQNNGVVDDSQLPKDRFSAERLKGVDSTLKIQPAKLEDSAVYLCASSLVISEKLFFGSGTQLSVL.

V usage is TRBV9 and J usage is TRBJ2-1; 9 bases align to TRBD2. Germline V gene sequence: CDR1 SGDLS, CDR2 YYNGEE. This CDR3 spans 14 amino acids. V lost 0 bases, J lost 9 bases, and 4 bases stayed unmatched. The CDR3 DNA follows: TGTGCCAGCAGCGTAGATATAGCGGGGGTTGAGCAGTTCTTC. Translating gives CASSVDIAGVEQFF.

The CDR3 nucleotides read TGTGCCAGCAGCTTCGGCCAGGGGGAATACTATGGCTACACCTTC. Amino acid sequence: CASSFGQGEYYGYTF. V and J are TRBV5-4 and TRBJ1-2, with 7 bases identical to TRBD1. The CDR3 consists of 15 residues. Per the germline V gene, CDR1 is SGHNT and CDR2 is YYREEE (reference sequence). Losses at the gene ends were 2 bases for V and 3 bases for J; bases not matched to a gene: 7.

This chain connects TRBV9 to TRBJ1-3; D is possibly TRBD1 (6 bases). The CDR3 extends over 15 amino acids. Germline CDR1 reads SGDLS; CDR2 reads YYNGEE. Trimming cost V 0 bases and J 2 bases, with 9 bases left between them. The CDR3 loop reads CASSVDQGPGNTIYF. CDR3 bases: TGTGCCAGCAGCGTAGATCAGGGGCCTGGAAACACCATATATTTT.

V usage is TRBV6-5 and J usage is TRBJ2-5; tentative D call: TRBD2 (6 bases). Germline V gives CDR1 MNHEY, CDR2 SVGAGI. The CDR3 is 13 residues long. The germline V and J ends were trimmed by 6 bases and 7 bases, with 15 bases remaining between them. CDR3: CASSRDSDSTQYF. CDR3 DNA sequence: TGTGCCAGCAGCCGGGACTCCGATTCGACCCAGTACTTC.

The chain uses TRBV5-8 and TRBJ1-6, with a weak D call TRBD1 (6 bases). CDR3 length: 16 residues. The V and J ends lost 2 bases and 7 bases respectively, with 16 bases between them. CDR1 is SGHTS, CDR2 YDEGEE, per germline. CDR3 in amino acids: CASSFVDRGLNSPLHF. CDR3 nucleotide sequence: TGTGCCAGCAGCTTCGTGGACAGAGGATTAAATTCACCCCTCCACTTT.

V gene TRBV9 combines with J gene TRBJ2-2, with TRBD1 identical over 7 bases. V lost 1 base and J lost 4; bases outside the gene matches: 4. The germline V gene has CDR1 SGDLS and CDR2 YYNGEE. CDR3 length: 15 residues. The CDR3 coding sequence is TGTGCCAGCAGCGTAAGGGGGCGCGGCACCGGGGAGCTGTTTTTT. This sequence encodes CASSVRGRGTGELFF.

The chain recombines TRBV5-6 with TRBJ1-5; 7 bases match TRBD1. The CDR3 has 15 residues. Trimming took 6 bases from V and 0 from J; bases not matched to a gene: 6. Germline CDR1 SGHDT, CDR2 YYEEEE. The CDR3 reads CASTSGTDSNQPQHF. The DNA of the CDR3 is TGTGCCAGCACCTCCGGGACAGATAGCAATCAGCCCCAGCATTTT.

V usage is TRBV9 and J usage is TRBJ1-5; D possibly corresponds to TRBD1 (6 bases). V was pared by 0 bases and J by 3 bases, with 10 bases between. The germline V gene has CDR1 SGDLS and CDR2 YYNGEE. The CDR3 covers 15 residues. The DNA of the CDR3 is TGTGCCAGCAGCGTAGGCCAGGGGACCAATCAGCCCCAGCATTTT. It is translated as CASSVGQGTNQPQHF.

The gene calls are TRBV7-9 and TRBJ1-1; TRBD1 matches at 7 bases. The germline gives CDR1 SEHNR, CDR2 FQNEAQ (reference sequence). This CDR3 has 14 amino acids. V shed 5 bases and J 5 bases; nucleotides not matched to a gene: 8. In DNA form, the CDR3 reads TGTGCCAGCAGCCCCGGGCAGGGGGTAACTGAAGCTTTCTTT. Encoded protein: CASSPGQGVTEAFF.

The gene calls are TRBV4-3 and TRBJ1-2, with 12 positions matching TRBD1. The length of the CDR3 is 16 residues. J lost 8 bases, V lost 4 bases, and 11 bases had no gene match. CDR1 is LGHNA and CDR2 is YSLEER in the germline V gene. CDR3 residues: CASSPETGTGGAGYTF. The CDR3 region has the DNA TGCGCCAGCAGCCCAGAAACCGGGACAGGGGGCGCGGGCTACACCTTC.

The chain joins TRBV12-3 or TRBV12-4 to TRBJ2-7, with D hard to call. Trimming shortened V by 5 bases and J by 3 bases, and 5 bases separated the two germline ends. The CDR3 is made up of 11 amino acids. The CDR3 region is CASSPRYEQYF. CDR3 bases: TGTGCCAGCAGTCCCCGCTACGAGCAGTACTTC.